This passage covers 13 T cell receptor beta chains from one sample sequenced in a study of breast tumors, draining lymph nodes, adjacent tissues. MiXCR, applied by TCRdb to the multiplex PCR reads, yields one record per CDR3 protein. This table has 66,000 or so distinct CDR3 sequences, over 40% appearing once. Sequencing was performed on breast tumor tissue. Receptors originate from a female donor with breast cancer. Some clones in this sample may be carry-over from other donors' samples.

This chain connects TRBV12-3 or TRBV12-4 to TRBJ1-2; no definite D call. V was pared by 7 bases and J by 4 bases, with 10 bases between. The length of the CDR3 is 12 residues. CDR3 residues: CASTQGPYGYTF. In nucleotides, the CDR3 is TGTGCCAGCACCCAAGGCCCCTATGGCTACACCTTC.

This clonotype was counted ten times or more. The CDR3 DNA reads TGTGCCACCAGTGGAGCAGGGCCCGGGAACACTGAAGCTTTCTTT. This translates into CATSGAGPGNTEAFF. The chain has TRBV24-1 and TRBJ1-1, with a tentative D call TRBD1 (5 bases). The CDR3 runs 15 residues. The ends were cut back, 5 bases at V and 1 base at J, with 13 bases in the middle. CDR1 is KGHDR and CDR2 is SFDVKD in the germline V gene.

By sample share, this clonotype is medium-sized (0.01 to 0.1%). The V gene is TRBV7-6, the J gene TRBJ1-4; D is possibly TRBD1 (5 bases). Germline values: CDR1 SGHVS, CDR2 FNYEAQ. The CDR3 covers 15 residues. The V and J ends lost 1 base and 4 bases respectively, with 10 bases between them. The CDR3 DNA is TGTGCCAGCAGCTTAGAGGGGCTGAGTAATGAAAAACTGTTTTTT. Translated, it gives CASSLEGLSNEKLFF.

The V gene is TRBV7-9, the J gene TRBJ1-6, with 8 bases that match TRBD1. Germline loops: CDR1 SEHNR, CDR2 FQNEAQ (reference sequence). This CDR3 is 14 amino acids long. V lost 4 bases, J lost 7 bases, and 3 bases stayed unmatched. CDR3 nucleotide sequence: TGTGCCAGCAGCTCTAGGGACAGGAATTCACCCCTCCACTTT. Amino acid sequence: CASSSRDRNSPLHF.

The genes are TRBV20-1 and TRBJ2-5; D call uncertain. From germline, CDR1 is DFQATT and CDR2 SNEGSKA (reference sequence). Trimming stripped 1 base from V and 1 base from J, with 7 bases between. CDR3 length: 13 amino acids. CDR3 sequence (DNA): TGCAGTGCTAGAGGTGGGCCCCAAGAGACCCAGTACTTC. It translates to CSARGGPQETQYF.

This clonotype was recorded at least ten times. The chain carries TRBV12-3 or TRBV12-4 and TRBJ1-5, with D maybe TRBD1 (6 bases). The V and J ends lost 6 bases and 2 bases respectively, with 11 bases between them. The CDR3 sequence is 14 residues long. CDR3 sequence (DNA): TGTGCCAGCAGCCAGGGGAGTGGCAATCAGCCCCAGCATTTT. Translating it yields CASSQGSGNQPQHF.

The CDR3 here is CASSADPSGPSTDTQYF. CDR3 DNA: TGTGCCAGCAGCGCCGACCCTAGCGGACCTAGCACAGATACGCAGTATTTT. The J gene is TRBJ2-3, the V gene TRBV7-3, with 7 bases that match TRBD2. The trim removed 5 bases at V and 0 bases at J, leaving 11 bases unmatched. CDR1 and CDR2 from the germline V gene are SGHTA and FQGTGA. The CDR3 is made up of 17 amino acids.

This clonotype was seen at least ten times. This rearrangement joins TRBV28 to TRBJ2-7, with D unresolved. The CDR3 sequence is 11 residues long. Trimming stripped 5 bases from V and 2 bases from J, with 4 bases between. Germline CDR1 MDHEN, CDR2 SYDVKM. The CDR3 sequence is CASSTPYEQYF. CDR3 in DNA: TGTGCCAGCAGTACGCCCTACGAGCAGTACTTC.

This clonotype was picked up many times. The chain couples TRBV19 to TRBJ1-4; tentative D call: TRBD1 (5 bases). Germline values: CDR1 LNHDA, CDR2 SQIVND (reference sequence). Trimming took off 8 bases at V and 8 bases at J, with 15 bases between the two ends. This CDR3 has 13 amino acids. CDR3 sequence reads: CASFAPGYEKLFF. In DNA form, the CDR3 reads TGTGCCAGTTTCGCCCCAGGGTACGAAAAACTGTTTTTT.

This clonotype was found many times. Here the CDR3 reads CSARPLTTGNTIYF. In DNA, the CDR3 is TGCAGTGCTAGACCCCTAACAACTGGAAACACCATATATTTT. This chain uses TRBV20-1 with TRBJ1-3; D ambiguous. V gave up 2 bases and J gave up 2 bases, with 10 bases separating them. CDR1 DFQATT and CDR2 SNEGSKA come from the germline V gene (reference sequence). This CDR3 is 14 amino acids long.

This clonotype showed up many times. V and J are TRBV25-1 and TRBJ2-5, with TRBD1 identical over 7 bases. From germline, CDR1 is MGHDK and CDR2 SYGVNS. CDR3 length equals 13 residues. Trimming at V came to 2 bases and at J to 7 bases, leaving 4 bases not matched to a gene. The CDR3 spells CASSEGQAGTQYF. The CDR3 coding sequence is TGTGCCAGCAGTGAAGGACAGGCGGGGACCCAGTACTTC.

This clonotype was observed at least ten times. The rearrangement joins TRBV7-8 to TRBJ1-2; D might be TRBD1 (6 bases). CDR1 is SGHVS, CDR2 FQNEAQ, per germline. The length of the CDR3 is 15 residues. Trimming took off 0 bases at V and 1 base at J, with 9 bases between the two ends. The CDR3, as DNA: TGTGCCAGCAGCTTAGCGCCAGGGGTTAACTATGGCTACACCTTC. This sequence encodes CASSLAPGVNYGYTF.

As regards this clonotype: One end of the junction does not line up with germline, which may come from a read error. The rearrangement uses TRBV7-9 and TRBJ2-5; D may correspond to TRBD1 or TRBD2 (5 bases each). The CDR3 has 18 amino acids. Looked up from germline, CDR1 is SEHNR and CDR2 is FQNEAQ (reference sequence). The CDR3 spells CVSSWPLKGTVSQETQYF. CDR3 in DNA: TGTGTCAGCAGCTGGCCTTTAAAAGGGACGGTATCGCAAGAGACCCAGTACTTC. The complete variable domain, with remaining parts taken from reference TRBV7-9 and TRBJ2-5, reads DTGVSQNPRHKITKRGQNVTFRCDPISEHNRLYWYRQTLGQGPEFLTYFQNEAQLEKSRLLSDRFSAERPKGSFSTLEIQRTEQGDSAMYLCVSSWPLKGTVSQETQYFGPGTRLLVL.